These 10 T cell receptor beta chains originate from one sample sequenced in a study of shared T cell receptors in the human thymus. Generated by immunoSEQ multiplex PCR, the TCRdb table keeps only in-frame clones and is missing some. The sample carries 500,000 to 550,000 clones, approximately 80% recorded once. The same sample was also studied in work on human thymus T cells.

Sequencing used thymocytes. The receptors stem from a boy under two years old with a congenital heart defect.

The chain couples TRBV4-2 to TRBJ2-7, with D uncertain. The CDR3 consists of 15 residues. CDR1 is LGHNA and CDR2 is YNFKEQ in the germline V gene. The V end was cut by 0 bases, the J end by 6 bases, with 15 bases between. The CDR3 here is CASSQDSSAFLEQYF. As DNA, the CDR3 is TGTGCCAGCAGCCAAGATAGTTCCGCCTTTCTCGAGCAGTACTTC.

CDR3 in DNA: TGTGCCAGCAGTACGGGGAGGAACTACGAGCAGTACTTC. It is translated as CASSTGRNYEQYF. The chain recombines TRBV28 with TRBJ2-7; possible D gene TRBD2, 6 bases. The CDR3 has 13 residues. The V end was cut by 5 bases, the J end by 3 bases, with 11 bases between. CDR1 MDHEN and CDR2 SYDVKM come from the germline V gene.

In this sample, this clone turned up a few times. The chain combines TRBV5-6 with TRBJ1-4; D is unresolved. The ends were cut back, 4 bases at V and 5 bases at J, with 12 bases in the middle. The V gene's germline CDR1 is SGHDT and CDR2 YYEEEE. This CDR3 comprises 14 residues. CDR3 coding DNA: TGTGCCAGCAGCCCTCGGGAGTCGAATGAAAAACTGTTTTTT. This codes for CASSPRESNEKLFF.

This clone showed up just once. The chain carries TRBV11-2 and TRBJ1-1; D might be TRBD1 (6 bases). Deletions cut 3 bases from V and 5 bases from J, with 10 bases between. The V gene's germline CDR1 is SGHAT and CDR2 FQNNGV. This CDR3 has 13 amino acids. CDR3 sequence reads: CASSLDRRTEAFF. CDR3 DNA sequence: TGTGCCAGCAGCTTGGACAGACGGACTGAAGCTTTCTTT.

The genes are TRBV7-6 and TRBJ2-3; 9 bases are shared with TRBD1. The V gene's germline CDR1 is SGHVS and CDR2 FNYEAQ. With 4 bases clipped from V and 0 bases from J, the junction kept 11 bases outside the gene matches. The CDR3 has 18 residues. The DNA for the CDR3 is TGTGCCAGCAGCTGGCCCGGGACAGGGCCCGTTAGCACAGATACGCAGTATTTT. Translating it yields CASSWPGTGPVSTDTQYF.

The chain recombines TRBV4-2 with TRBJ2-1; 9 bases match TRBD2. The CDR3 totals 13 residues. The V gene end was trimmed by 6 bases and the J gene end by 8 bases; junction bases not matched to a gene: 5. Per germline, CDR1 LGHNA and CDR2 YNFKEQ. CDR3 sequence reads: CASRGLAGYEQFF. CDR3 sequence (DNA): TGTGCCAGCAGGGGACTAGCCGGCTATGAGCAGTTCTTC.

DNA for the CDR3: TGTGCCAGCAGTCCCTACAGGGGCAGTCAGCCCCAGCATTTT. Translated, it gives CASSPYRGSQPQHF. This chain links TRBV27 with TRBJ1-5; 7 bases fit TRBD1. The V and J ends lost 5 bases and 6 bases, in that order; junction bases with no gene match: 7. Germline V lookup: CDR1 MNHEY, CDR2 SMNVEV (reference sequence). The CDR3 spans 14 residues.

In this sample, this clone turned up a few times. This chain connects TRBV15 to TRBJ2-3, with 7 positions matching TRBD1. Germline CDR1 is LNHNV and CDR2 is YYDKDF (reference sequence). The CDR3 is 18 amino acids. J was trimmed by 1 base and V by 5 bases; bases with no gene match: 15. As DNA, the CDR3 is TGTGCCACCAGCGCCCAGGATAAAAGACAGGGCGGCACAGATACGCAGTATTTT. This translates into CATSAQDKRQGGTDTQYF.

This CDR3 reads CASSQALTSGRAQPRYEQYF. Here the CDR3 DNA reads TGTGCCAGCAGCCAAGCCCTGACTAGCGGGAGGGCCCAGCCACGTTACGAGCAGTACTTC. This rearrangement joins TRBV14 to TRBJ2-7, with 14 bases aligning to TRBD2. The CDR3 sequence is 20 residues long. Losses at the gene ends were 1 base for V and 4 bases for J; bases not matched to a gene: 15. Germline CDR1 reads SGHDN; CDR2 reads FVKESK.

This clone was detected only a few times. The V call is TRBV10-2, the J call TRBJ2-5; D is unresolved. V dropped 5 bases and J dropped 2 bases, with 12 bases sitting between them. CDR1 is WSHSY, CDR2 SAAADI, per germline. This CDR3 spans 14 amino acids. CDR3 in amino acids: CASSPAELQETQYF. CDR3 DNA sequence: TGCGCCAGCAGTCCGGCGGAATTGCAAGAGACCCAGTACTTC.